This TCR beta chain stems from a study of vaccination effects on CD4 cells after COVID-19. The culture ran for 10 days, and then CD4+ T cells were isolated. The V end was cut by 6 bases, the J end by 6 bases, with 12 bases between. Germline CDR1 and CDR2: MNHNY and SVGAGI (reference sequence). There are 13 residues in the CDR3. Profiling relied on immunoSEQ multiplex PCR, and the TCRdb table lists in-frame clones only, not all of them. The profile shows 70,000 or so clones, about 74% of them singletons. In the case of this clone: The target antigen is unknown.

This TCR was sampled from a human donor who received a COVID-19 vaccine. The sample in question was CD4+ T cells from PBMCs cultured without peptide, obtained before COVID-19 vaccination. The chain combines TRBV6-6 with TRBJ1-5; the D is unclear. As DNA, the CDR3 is TGTGCCAGCAGCACCACAGTGAGTCAGCCCCAGCATTTT. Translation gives CASSTTVSQPQHF.